This T cell receptor beta chain comes out of a study of PD-L1 blockade in urothelial cancer. Germline CDR1 SEHNR, CDR2 FQNEAQ (reference sequence). V lost 5 bases, J lost 8 bases, and 19 bases lay in between. The CDR3 runs to 15 residues. Specified time point: pretreatment peripheral blood. The assay was immunoSEQ multiplex PCR, and TCRdb's table has in-frame clones only and misses some. This sample has some 80,000 clones; just under 85% occur once, and the top ten carry roughly 6.6%. This material consisted of PBMCs, taken around atezolizumab (anti-PD-L1) treatment. The rearrangement links TRBV7-9 to TRBJ2-1; the D gene is possibly TRBD2 (6 bases). This TCR was recovered from a middle-aged man with urothelial cancer. The CDR3 sequence: CASSRLGARGDEQFF. For the CDR3, the DNA is TGTGCCAGCAGCCGACTAGGGGCTCGGGGCGATGAGCAGTTCTTC.